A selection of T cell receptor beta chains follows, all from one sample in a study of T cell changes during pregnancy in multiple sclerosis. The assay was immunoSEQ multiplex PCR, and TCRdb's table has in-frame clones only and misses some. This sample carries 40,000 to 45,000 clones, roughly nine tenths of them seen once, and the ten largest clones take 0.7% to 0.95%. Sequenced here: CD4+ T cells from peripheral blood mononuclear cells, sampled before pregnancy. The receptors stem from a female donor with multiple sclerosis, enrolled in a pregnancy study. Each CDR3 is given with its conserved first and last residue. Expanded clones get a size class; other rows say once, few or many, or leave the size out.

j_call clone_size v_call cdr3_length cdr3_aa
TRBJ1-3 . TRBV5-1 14 CASGEGVSGNTIYF
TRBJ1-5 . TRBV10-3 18 CAISESTQGAQSNQPQHF
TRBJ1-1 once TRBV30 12 CAWLTGGTEAFF
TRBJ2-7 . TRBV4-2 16 CASSRTLSAESYEQYF
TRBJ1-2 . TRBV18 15 CASSPPNRPNYGYTF
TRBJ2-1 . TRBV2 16 CASSERTSGGKNEQFF
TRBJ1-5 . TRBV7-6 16 CASSSGWTGKDQPQHF
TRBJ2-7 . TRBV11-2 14 CASSPGQGVYEQYF
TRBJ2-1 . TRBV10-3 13 CATRGGSYNEQFF
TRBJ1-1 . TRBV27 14 CASSPNRGRTEAFF
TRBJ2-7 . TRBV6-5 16 CASSYDGSRSRYEQYF
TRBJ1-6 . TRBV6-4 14 CASSLGRLNSPLHF
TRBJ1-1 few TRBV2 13 CASSGQGTAGAFF
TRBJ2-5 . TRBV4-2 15 CASSQVEAYGETQYF
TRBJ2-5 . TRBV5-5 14 CASSPTTGVETQYF
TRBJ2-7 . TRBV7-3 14 CASSLGGRSYEQYF
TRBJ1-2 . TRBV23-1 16 CASSLCGQANNYGYTF
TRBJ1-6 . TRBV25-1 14 CASSPIGSNSPLHF
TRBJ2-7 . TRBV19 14 CASSGRDRIYEQYF
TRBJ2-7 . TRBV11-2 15 CASSGRTSGGYEQYF
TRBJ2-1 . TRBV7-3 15 CASSTGTSGYNEQFF
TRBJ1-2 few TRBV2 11 CASRQPGGYTF
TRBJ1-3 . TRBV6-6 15 CASIKAGTGGNTIYF
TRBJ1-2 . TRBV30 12 CAWSVILGGYTF
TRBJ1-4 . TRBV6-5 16 CASSYASGTGREKLFF
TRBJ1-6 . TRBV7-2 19 CASRPGAGTEGTYNSPLHF
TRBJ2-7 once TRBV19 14 CASSIRQGAYEQYF
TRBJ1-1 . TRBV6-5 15 CASSFSGIGNTEAFF
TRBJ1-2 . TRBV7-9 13 CASSLDILYGYTF
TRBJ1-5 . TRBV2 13 CASSLSEDQPQHF
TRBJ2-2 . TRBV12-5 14 CASAAGGGKGELFF
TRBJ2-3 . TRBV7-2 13 CASSSRSGDTQYF
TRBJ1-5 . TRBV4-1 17 CASSQVPGDPSGQPQHF
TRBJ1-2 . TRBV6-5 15 CASSYSGAQNYGYTF
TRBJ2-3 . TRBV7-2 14 CASRRGGITDTQYF